This passage covers 16 T cell receptor beta chains from one sample sequenced in a study of patients with pleural tuberculosis. TCRdb reprocessed the reads via MiXCR and lists one record per CDR3 protein. The table has about 50,000 distinct CDR3 sequences, under 8.5% seen once; the top ten hold around 16%. Source of these receptors: a human donor with pleural tuberculosis.

In this sample, this clonotype turned up many times. V gene TRBV29-1 combines with J gene TRBJ1-5; D is uncertain. CDR1 and CDR2 (germline): SQVTM, ANQGSEA. This CDR3 comprises 9 residues. Trimming pared 4 bases from V and 6 bases from J, leaving 1 base between. The DNA for the CDR3 is TGCAGCGTTGCTCAGCCCCAGCATTTT. Its protein is CSVAQPQHF. The variable domain in full, with the rest retrieved from reference TRBV29-1 and TRBJ1-5, is SAVISQKPSRDICQRGTSLTIQCQVDSQVTMMFWYRQQPGQSLTLIATANQGSEATYESGFVIDKFPISRPNLTFSTLTVSNMSPEDSSIYLCSVAQPQHFGDGTRLSIL.

Comment on this clonotype: Germline and junction disagree at one end, which may indicate a read error. This chain connects TRBV27 to TRBJ1-1, with no clear D. This CDR3 region has 11 residues. CDR1 is MNHEY and CDR2 is SMNVEV in the germline V gene (reference sequence). The CDR3 coding sequence is TGTGCCAGTAGTTCCGGGGTTGGAGCTTTCTTT. Amino acid sequence: CASSSGVGAFF.

The V call is TRBV11-1, the J call TRBJ2-1; TRBD1 is a possible D gene (6 bases). CDR3 size: 13 residues. V lost 11 bases to trimming and J lost 1 base, with 12 bases between them. The germline CDR1 and CDR2 sequences are SGHAT and FQDESV (reference sequence). CDR3 sequence (DNA): TGTGCCCCTCGGCAGGGGTCCTACAATGAGCAGTTCTTC. It is translated as CAPRQGSYNEQFF.

The chain uses TRBV12-3 or TRBV12-4 and TRBJ1-1; no definite D call. The germline V and J ends were trimmed by 6 bases and 1 base, with 9 bases remaining between them. CDR3 length: 13 amino acids. The CDR3 here is CASRHSPNTEAFF. Here the CDR3 DNA reads TGTGCCAGCAGACATTCCCCGAACACTGAAGCTTTCTTT.

This clonotype was counted a few times. CDR3 region: CSVDPNRGSSNEQFF. CDR3 nucleotide sequence: TGCAGCGTTGACCCTAATCGAGGGAGTAGCAATGAGCAGTTCTTC. V usage is TRBV29-1 and J usage is TRBJ2-1; D may be TRBD2 (5 bases). Trimming shortened V by 3 bases and J by 6 bases, and 18 bases separated the two germline ends. Germline CDR1 SQVTM, CDR2 ANQGSEA. The CDR3 is 15 residues long.

This clonotype was recorded at least ten times. The chain employs TRBV20-1 and TRBJ2-1; no definite D call. V lost 3 bases and J lost 0, with 12 bases in between. Germline V gives CDR1 DFQATT, CDR2 SNEGSKA (reference sequence). The CDR3 extends over 15 amino acids. CDR3: CSASVAESSYNEQFF. The CDR3 nucleotides read TGCAGTGCTAGTGTGGCGGAAAGCTCCTACAATGAGCAGTTCTTC.

This clonotype was observed at least ten times. The gene calls are TRBV20-1 and TRBJ2-5, with TRBD1 matching over 7 bases. With 2 bases clipped from V and 6 bases from J, the junction kept 15 bases outside the gene matches. The CDR3 loop spans 16 amino acids. The germline CDR1 and CDR2 sequences are DFQATT and SNEGSKA (reference sequence). CDR3 residues: CSARKAGGSGLQTQYF. The CDR3 region has the DNA TGCAGTGCTAGAAAGGCAGGGGGTTCGGGGTTGCAGACCCAGTACTTC.

This clonotype was counted at least ten times. The chain employs TRBV29-1 and TRBJ1-1; the D is unclear. The ends were cut back, 0 bases at V and 9 bases at J, with 5 bases in the middle. The V gene's germline CDR1 is SQVTM and CDR2 ANQGSEA. The CDR3 consists of 10 residues. CDR3 nucleotide sequence: TGCAGCGTTGAAGATGGGCAAGCTTTCTTT. This translates into CSVEDGQAFF.

This clonotype has at least ten counts. The chain recombines TRBV18 with TRBJ1-1; D ambiguous. CDR1 and CDR2 from the germline V gene are KGHSH and LQKENI. V lost 6 bases and J lost 1, with 12 bases in between. The CDR3 extends over 14 amino acids. The CDR3 protein is CASSPGEENTEAFF. The CDR3 DNA follows: TGTGCCAGCTCCCCTGGGGAGGAGAACACTGAAGCTTTCTTT.

V usage is TRBV11-2 and J usage is TRBJ1-6; D may be TRBD1 (5 bases). Germline V gene sequence: CDR1 SGHAT, CDR2 FQNNGV. V lost 5 bases and J lost 6, with 11 bases in between. CDR3 length equals 14 residues. The CDR3 DNA is TGTGCCAGCAGCCTGGGGGGTATTAATTCACCCCTCCACTTT. It is translated as CASSLGGINSPLHF.

This clonotype was counted ten times or more. J is TRBJ2-3 and V is TRBV27, with D uncertain. CDR1 is MNHEY, CDR2 SMNVEV, per germline (reference sequence). V lost 0 bases and J lost 1, with 2 bases in between. There are 13 residues in the CDR3. CDR3 protein: CASSLSGTDTQYF. The DNA for the CDR3 is TGTGCCAGCAGTTTATCGGGCACAGATACGCAGTATTTT.

The CDR3 reads CASSDAGGNSYNEQFF. The CDR3 DNA sequence: TGCGCCAGCAGTGATGCGGGAGGGAACTCCTACAATGAGCAGTTCTTC. This chain connects TRBV10-2 to TRBJ2-1, with 9 nucleotides matching TRBD2. Germline V CDR1 and CDR2: WSHSY, SAAADI. The V and J ends lost 3 bases and 0 bases, in that order; junction bases with no gene match: 3. The CDR3 is 16 residues long.

This clonotype was counted many times. The V call is TRBV29-1, the J call TRBJ2-5, with D maybe TRBD2 (5 bases). Germline V gene lookup returns CDR1 SQVTM and CDR2 ANQGSEA. This CDR3 spans 10 amino acids. Deletions cut 7 bases from V and 5 bases from J, with 8 bases between. CDR3 amino acids: CSGRDETQYF. CDR3 bases: TGCAGCGGACGGGATGAGACCCAGTACTTC.

This clonotype was seen at least ten times. The chain uses TRBV11-1 and TRBJ2-5; D gene ambiguous. V was trimmed by 3 bases and J by 5 bases, leaving 7 bases between them. This CDR3 has 12 amino acids. Germline CDR1 and CDR2: SGHAT and FQDESV (reference sequence). The CDR3 DNA reads as TGTGCCAGCAGCTTTGGCCCGGAGACCCAGTACTTC. Translation: CASSFGPETQYF. Filled out from reference TRBV11-1 and TRBJ2-5, the complete variable domain reads EAEVAQSPRYKITEKSQAVAFWCDPISGHATLYWYRQILGQGPELLVQFQDESVVDDSQLPKDRFSAERLKGVDSTLKIQPAELGDSAMYLCASSFGPETQYFGPGTRLLVL.

This clonotype was counted ten times or more. The chain links TRBV20-1 to TRBJ1-1; 10 bases are shared with TRBD1. CDR3 length: 16 residues. Trimming at V came to 2 bases and at J to 3 bases, leaving 9 bases not matched to a gene. Per germline, CDR1 DFQATT and CDR2 SNEGSKA (reference sequence). This CDR3 reads CSARIWDRGWDTEAFF. CDR3 nucleotide sequence: TGCAGTGCTAGAATTTGGGACAGGGGATGGGACACTGAAGCTTTCTTT.

This clonotype was counted only a few times. The V gene is TRBV2, the J gene TRBJ2-1; D remains ambiguous. Trimming shortened V by 5 bases and J by 10 bases, and 12 bases separated the two germline ends. The CDR3 sequence is 12 residues long. Germline CDR1 reads SNHLY; CDR2 reads FYNNEI. Written as DNA, the CDR3 is TGTGCCAGCAGTTCCTCCACTAAAGAGCAGTTCTTC. Translating gives CASSSSTKEQFF.